The T cell receptor (beta chain) under discussion was sequenced for a study of OX40 agonist ivuxolimab in advanced cancers. Germline assignment: CDR1 SEHNR and CDR2 FQNEAQ (reference sequence). V dropped 8 bases and J dropped 5; count of bases not matched to a gene: 11. This CDR3 has 14 amino acids. TCRdb keeps only in-frame clones here, not all; method: immunoSEQ multiplex PCR. Counted here are some 89,000 clones, about 81% occurring once; the ten biggest clones make up roughly 1.7%. The input for sequencing was CD4+ or CD8+ T cells sorted from blood, taken in a trial of the OX40 agonist ivuxolimab. This receptor was taken from an adult with an advanced solid tumor such as melanoma, head and neck, liver or kidney cancer. This chain links TRBV7-9 with TRBJ1-1, with 7 nucleotides matching TRBD1. CDR3 sequence reads: CASGIGGAGTEAFF. The CDR3 DNA follows: TGTGCCAGCGGAATAGGGGGCGCCGGGACTGAAGCTTTCTTT.